This T cell receptor beta chain was documented in a study of blood T cell repertoires in COVID-19. For the study at large: Samples of COVID-19 (acute and convalescent) were obtained from the United States, Italy and Spain. T cells, B-cell-depleted T cells, or PBMCs supplied cDNA or gDNA.

As originally analysed: For nucleated cells, counts were estimated from reference gene primer amplification. Using immunoSEQ multiplex PCR, the repertoire was profiled, and TCRdb retains in-frame clones only, with some absent. From that table come the V and J calls and clone size; the DNA was used to work out D and trimming. The sample shows 85,000 to 110,000 clones, more than 75% of them seen only once. The CDR3 is made up of 12 amino acids. Germline CDR1 and CDR2: SNHLY and FYNNEI. With V trimmed by 1 base and J by 11 bases, 4 bases remained unmatched. Material for sequencing was peripheral blood. V and J are TRBV2 and TRBJ1-1; 7 bases align to TRBD1. This sequence originates from a human donor in a cohort sampled during active COVID-19. The DNA for the CDR3 is TGTGCCAGCAGTGAAGGGACAGGTTTGGCTTTCTTT. As protein: CASSEGTGLAFF.